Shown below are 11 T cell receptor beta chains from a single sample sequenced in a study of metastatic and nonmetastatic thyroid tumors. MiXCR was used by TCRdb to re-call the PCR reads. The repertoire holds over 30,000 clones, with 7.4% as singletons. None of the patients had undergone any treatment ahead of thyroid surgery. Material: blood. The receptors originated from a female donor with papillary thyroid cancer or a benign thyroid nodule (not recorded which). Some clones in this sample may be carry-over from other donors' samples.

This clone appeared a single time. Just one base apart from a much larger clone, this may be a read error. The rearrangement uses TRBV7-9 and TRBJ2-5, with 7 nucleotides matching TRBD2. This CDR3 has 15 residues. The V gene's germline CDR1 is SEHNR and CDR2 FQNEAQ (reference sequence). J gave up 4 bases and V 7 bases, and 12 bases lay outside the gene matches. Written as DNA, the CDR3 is TGTGCCAGCACCACCGGGGTGGGAGGGCGAGAGACCCAGTACTTC. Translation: CASTTGVGGRETQYF.

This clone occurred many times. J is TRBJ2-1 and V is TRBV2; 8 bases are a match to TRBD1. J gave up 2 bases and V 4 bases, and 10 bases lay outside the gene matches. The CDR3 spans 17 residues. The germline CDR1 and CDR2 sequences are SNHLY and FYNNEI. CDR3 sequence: CASSAYSGTGAYNEQFF. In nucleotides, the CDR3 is TGTGCCAGCAGTGCTTACTCCGGGACAGGAGCCTACAATGAGCAGTTCTTC.

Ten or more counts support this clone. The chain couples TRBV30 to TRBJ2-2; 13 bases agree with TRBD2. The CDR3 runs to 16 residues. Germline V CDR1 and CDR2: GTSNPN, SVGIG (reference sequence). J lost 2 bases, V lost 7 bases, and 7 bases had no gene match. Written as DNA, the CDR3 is TGTGCCTACCGGACTAGCGGGAGAGGTAACACCGGGGAGCTGTTTTTT. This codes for CAYRTSGRGNTGELFF. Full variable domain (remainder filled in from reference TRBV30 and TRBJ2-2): SQTIHQWPATLVQPVGSPLSLECTVEGTSNPNLYWYRQAAGRGLQLLFYSVGIGQISSEVPQNLSASRPQDRQFILSSKKLLLSDSGFYLCAYRTSGRGNTGELFFGEGSRLTVL.

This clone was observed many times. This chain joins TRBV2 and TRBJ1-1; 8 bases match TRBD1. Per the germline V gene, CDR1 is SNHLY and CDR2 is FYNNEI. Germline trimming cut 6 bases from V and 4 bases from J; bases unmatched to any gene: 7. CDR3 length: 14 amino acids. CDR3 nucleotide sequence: TGTGCCAGCAGGCAAACCACAGGGGGCACTGAAGCTTTCTTT. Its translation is CASRQTTGGTEAFF. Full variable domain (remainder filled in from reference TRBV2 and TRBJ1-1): EPEVTQTPSHQVTQMGQEVILRCVPISNHLYFYWYRQILGQKVEFLVSFYNNEISEKSEIFDDQFSVERPDGSNFTLKIRSTKLEDSAMYFCASRQTTGGTEAFFGQGTRLTVV.

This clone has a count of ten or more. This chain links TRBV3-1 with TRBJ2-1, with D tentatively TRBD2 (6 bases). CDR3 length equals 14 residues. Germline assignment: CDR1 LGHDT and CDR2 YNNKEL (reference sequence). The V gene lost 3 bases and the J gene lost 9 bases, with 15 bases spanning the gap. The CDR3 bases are TGTGCCAGCAGCCAGACTAGGTTACGGAGTGAGCAGTTCTTC. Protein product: CASSQTRLRSEQFF.

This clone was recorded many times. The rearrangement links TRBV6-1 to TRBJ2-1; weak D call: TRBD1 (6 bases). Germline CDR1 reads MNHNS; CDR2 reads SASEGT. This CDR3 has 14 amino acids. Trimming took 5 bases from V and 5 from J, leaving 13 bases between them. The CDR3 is CASSTGYFNNEQFF. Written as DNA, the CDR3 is TGTGCCAGCAGTACAGGGTACTTTAACAATGAGCAGTTCTTC.

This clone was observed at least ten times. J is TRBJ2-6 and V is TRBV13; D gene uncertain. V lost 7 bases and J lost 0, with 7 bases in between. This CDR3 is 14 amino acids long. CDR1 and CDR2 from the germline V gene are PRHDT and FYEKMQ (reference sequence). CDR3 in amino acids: CASTEHSGANVLTF. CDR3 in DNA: TGTGCCAGCACTGAGCACTCTGGGGCCAACGTCCTGACTTTC.

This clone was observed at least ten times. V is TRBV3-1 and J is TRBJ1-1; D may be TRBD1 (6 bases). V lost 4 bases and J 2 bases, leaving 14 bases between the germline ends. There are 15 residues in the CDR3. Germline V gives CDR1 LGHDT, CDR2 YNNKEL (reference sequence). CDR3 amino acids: CASSPSDRLNTEAFF. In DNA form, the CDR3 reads TGTGCCAGCAGCCCTTCGGACAGACTTAACACTGAAGCTTTCTTT.

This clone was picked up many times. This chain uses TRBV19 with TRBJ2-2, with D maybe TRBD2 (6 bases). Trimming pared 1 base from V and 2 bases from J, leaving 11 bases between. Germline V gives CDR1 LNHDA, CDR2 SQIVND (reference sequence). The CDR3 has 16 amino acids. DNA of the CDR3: TGTGCCAGTAGTATAGGCGGACTAACCAACACCGGGGAGCTGTTTTTT. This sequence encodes CASSIGGLTNTGELFF.

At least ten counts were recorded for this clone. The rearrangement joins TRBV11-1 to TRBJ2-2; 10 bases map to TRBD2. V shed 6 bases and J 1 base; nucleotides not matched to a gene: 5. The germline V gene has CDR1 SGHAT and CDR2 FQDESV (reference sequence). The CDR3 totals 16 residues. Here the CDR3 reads CASSPPSGGNTGELFF. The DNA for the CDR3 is TGTGCCAGCAGTCCCCCTAGCGGGGGGAACACCGGGGAGCTGTTTTTT.

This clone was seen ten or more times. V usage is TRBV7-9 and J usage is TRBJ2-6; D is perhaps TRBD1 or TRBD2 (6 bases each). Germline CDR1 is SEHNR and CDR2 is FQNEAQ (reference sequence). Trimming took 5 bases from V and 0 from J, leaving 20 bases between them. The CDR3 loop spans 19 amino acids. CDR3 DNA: TGTGCCAGCAGCCCAGGGATGGGGGGCGCCAACTCTGGGGCCAACGTCCTGACTTTC. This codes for CASSPGMGGANSGANVLTF.